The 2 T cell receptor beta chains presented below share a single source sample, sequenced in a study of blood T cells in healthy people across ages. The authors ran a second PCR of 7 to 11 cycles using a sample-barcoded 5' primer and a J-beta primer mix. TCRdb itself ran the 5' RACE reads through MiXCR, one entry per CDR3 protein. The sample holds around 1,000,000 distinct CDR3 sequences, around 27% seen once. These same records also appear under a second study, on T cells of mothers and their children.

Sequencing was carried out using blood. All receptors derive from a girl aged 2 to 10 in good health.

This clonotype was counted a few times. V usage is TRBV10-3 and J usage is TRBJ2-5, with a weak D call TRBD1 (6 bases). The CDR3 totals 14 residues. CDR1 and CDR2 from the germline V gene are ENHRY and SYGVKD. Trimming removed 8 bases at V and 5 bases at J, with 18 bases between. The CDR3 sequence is CAIGAGDVGETQYF. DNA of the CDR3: TGTGCCATCGGAGCAGGGGACGTAGGCGAGACCCAGTACTTC.

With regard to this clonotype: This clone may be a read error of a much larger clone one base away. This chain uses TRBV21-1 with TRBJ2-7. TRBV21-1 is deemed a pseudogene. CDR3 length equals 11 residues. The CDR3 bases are TGTGCCAGCAGCAACAGCCACGAGCAGTACTTC. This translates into CASSNSHEQYF.